This entry lists 8 T cell receptor beta chains sequenced from one sample in a study of blood T cell repertoires in COVID-19. Method: immunoSEQ multiplex PCR; TCRdb's copy keeps in-frame clones and lacks some. Here the sample spans about 67,000 clones, roughly nine tenths being singletons. Specimen: peripheral blood. The receptors derive from a man aged 45-60 years with active COVID-19.

The V gene is TRBV2, the J gene TRBJ2-3; TRBD2 matches at 12 bases. Germline V gives CDR1 SNHLY, CDR2 FYNNEI. This CDR3 is built from 18 residues. V lost 3 bases to trimming and J lost 5 bases; unmatched junction nucleotides: 12. In nucleotides, the CDR3 is TGTGCCAGCAGTGAGCTGCTAGCGGGGGGGGGATATAGAGATACGCAGTATTTT. Residues: CASSELLAGGGYRDTQYF.

J is TRBJ2-5 and V is TRBV5-1; perhaps TRBD2 as D (6 bases). Trimming took 4 bases from V and 0 from J, leaving 7 bases between them. The CDR3 runs 13 residues. Germline loops: CDR1 SGHRS, CDR2 YFSETQ. The CDR3 sequence is CASSRDYQETQYF. The CDR3 nucleotides read TGCGCCAGCAGCCGGGACTACCAAGAGACCCAGTACTTC.

This chain joins TRBV5-4 and TRBJ1-2, with D unclear. The V and J ends lost 2 bases and 4 bases respectively, with 15 bases between them. The CDR3 length is 15 residues. The germline gives CDR1 SGHNT, CDR2 YYREEE (reference sequence). The CDR3 nucleotides read TGTGCCAGCAGCTTTTCCACACCGGGTGTCTATGGCTACACCTTC. This codes for CASSFSTPGVYGYTF.

This sequence joins TRBV7-2 and TRBJ2-1, with D possibly being TRBD1 (6 bases). Trimming removed 4 bases from V and 0 bases from J, with 19 bases in between. Germline V gene lookup returns CDR1 SGHTA and CDR2 FQGNSA. The length of the CDR3 is 18 residues. CDR3 coding DNA: TGTGCCAGCAGCTCCATTCCGGGACAAAATAGCTCCTACAATGAGCAGTTCTTC. As protein: CASSSIPGQNSSYNEQFF. Full variable domain (missing parts from reference TRBV7-2 and TRBJ2-1): GAGVSQSPSNKVTEKGKDVELRCDPISGHTALYWYRQSLGQGLEFLIYFQGNSAPDKSGLPSDRFSAERTGGSVSTLTIQRTQQEDSAVYLCASSSIPGQNSSYNEQFFGPGTRLTVL.

The table lists this clone with a count of one. The chain combines TRBV19 with TRBJ1-6, with 8 bases matching TRBD1. The CDR3 runs 14 residues. J was trimmed by 7 bases and V by 6 bases; bases with no gene match: 5. Germline CDR1 LNHDA, CDR2 SQIVND (reference sequence). CDR3 sequence: CASRDRDSNSPLHF. The CDR3 DNA reads as TGTGCCAGTAGGGACAGGGACTCGAATTCACCCCTCCACTTT.

The rearrangement joins TRBV2 to TRBJ2-7; TRBD2 matches 11 bases. Trimming took 7 bases from V and 8 from J; bases not matched to a gene: 13. This CDR3 comprises 15 residues. Germline V gene lookup returns CDR1 SNHLY and CDR2 FYNNEI. The CDR3 sequence is CASKISGGAVGKQYF. The CDR3, as DNA: TGTGCCAGCAAAATTAGCGGGGGGGCTGTTGGCAAGCAGTACTTC.

The rearrangement joins TRBV30 to TRBJ1-1, with TRBD1 as a possible D gene (6 bases). The V end was cut by 5 bases, the J end by 7 bases, with 14 bases between. The germline CDR1 and CDR2 sequences are GTSNPN and SVGIG (reference sequence). This CDR3 region has 12 residues. The CDR3: CAWGRGVGEAFF. DNA for the CDR3: TGTGCCTGGGGCAGGGGTGTGGGTGAAGCTTTCTTT.

The chain has TRBV5-1 and TRBJ1-6; no clear D. Germline V gene sequence: CDR1 SGHRS, CDR2 YFSETQ. V was cut by 0 bases and J by 2 bases, with 6 bases left in between. This CDR3 is 15 amino acids long. The chain's CDR3 is CASSLGEAYNSPLHF. As DNA, the CDR3 is TGCGCCAGCAGCTTGGGGGAGGCCTATAATTCACCCCTCCACTTT.